This T cell receptor (beta chain) was profiled in a study of vaccination effects on CD4 cells after COVID-19. Study background: Vaccination of participants consisted of two doses of either the BNT162b2 or mRNA-1273 vaccine. Study observations and caveats: Few convalescent patients, and no early post-infection timepoints, were available to the study. There was marked clonal contraction among infection- and vaccine-induced clones late after vaccination.

The ViraFEST assay expanded antigen-specific CD4+ T cells with viral peptide pools before sequencing. Around day 10 of culture, CD4+ T cells were separated out. Vaccine recipients, nucleocapsid antibody negative, had no prior SARS-CoV-2 infection. On both days 3 and 7, half of the culture medium was replaced with IL-2 medium. Measured with immunoSEQ multiplex PCR; TCRdb has only the in-frame clones, and not every one. The table has about 38,000 clones, around 70% seen once; the top ten hold roughly 20%. The CDR3 consists of 14 residues. Germline CDR1 reads MGHRA; CDR2 reads YSYEKL. V trimming: 4 bases; J trimming: 7 bases; junction bases outside the gene matches: 8. Worth noting for this clone: Its antigen is undetermined.

This receptor was taken from a human donor who received a COVID-19 vaccine. This rearrangement joins TRBV4-1 to TRBJ1-1, with 8 positions matching TRBD1. This sample comprised CD4+ T cells from PBMCs cultured with SARS-CoV-2 spike peptides, obtained before COVID-19 vaccination. As DNA, the CDR3 is TGCGCCAGCAGCCTCCAACAGGGGGGTGGTGAAGCTTTCTTT. Its translation: CASSLQQGGGEAFF.